This passage covers 21 T cell receptor beta chains from one sample sequenced in a study of early stage breast cancer tumors. Sequenced by immunoSEQ multiplex PCR; TCRdb stores in-frame clones only, minus some. This sample has fewer than 30,000 clones, with 80% found just once. Sequencing input: blood. The receptors were sampled from a person between 55 and 70 years old with breast cancer.

The V and J genes are TRBV5-1 and TRBJ2-7; 7 bases agree with TRBD1. The CDR3 is made up of 14 amino acids. Germline trimming cut 2 bases from V and 4 bases from J; bases unmatched to any gene: 6. Germline-derived CDR1 and CDR2 are SGHRS and YFSETQ. CDR3 nucleotides: TGCGCCAGCAGCTTAACAGGGGAGCCTTACGAGCAGTACTTC. As protein: CASSLTGEPYEQYF.

The rearrangement joins TRBV30 to TRBJ2-4; 10 bases align to TRBD2. Losses at the gene ends were 7 bases for V and 0 bases for J; bases not matched to a gene: 15. Per germline, CDR1 GTSNPN and CDR2 SVGIG (reference sequence). This CDR3 region has 18 residues. CDR3 protein: CASTRTSGATRAKNIQYF. Written as DNA, the CDR3 is TGTGCCTCGACAAGGACTAGCGGAGCTACGAGAGCCAAAAACATTCAGTACTTC.

V and J are TRBV21-1 and TRBJ2-1; the table's D call of TRBD1 was not tested on the DNA. TRBV21-1 is noted as a pseudogene. This CDR3 region has 15 residues. The CDR3 loop is CASSKTRRGPDEQFF. CDR3 nucleotide sequence: TGTGCCAGCAGCAAAACCCGCAGGGGGCCCGATGAGCAGTTCTTC.

The chain links TRBV11-3 to TRBJ2-7, with 7 bases matching TRBD2. V lost 7 bases, J lost 2 bases, and 5 bases stayed unmatched. This CDR3 region has 13 residues. CDR1 and CDR2 from the germline V gene are SGHNT and YENEEA. This CDR3 reads CASNPSGTYEQYF. The CDR3 coding sequence is TGTGCCAGCAACCCCAGCGGGACCTACGAGCAGTACTTC.

The chain links TRBV5-6 to TRBJ2-3, with 11 bases lining up with TRBD2. The CDR3 sequence is 16 residues long. Germline values: CDR1 SGHDT, CDR2 YYEEEE. V lost 2 bases and J lost 7; bases outside the gene matches: 9. The CDR3 nucleotides are TGTGCCAGCAGCTTTACGGCTAGCGGGAGGAGGAATACGCAGTATTTT. This codes for CASSFTASGRRNTQYF.

The CDR3 loop reads CASSQVGEGQLAKNIQYF. The CDR3 nucleotides are TGCGCCAGCAGCCAAGTTGGGGAAGGACAGCTAGCCAAAAACATTCAGTACTTC. The chain has TRBV4-1 and TRBJ2-4, with a possible D match to TRBD1 (6 bases). The CDR3 spans 18 residues. Deletions cut 1 base from V and 0 bases from J, with 16 bases between. Looked up from germline, CDR1 is MGHRA and CDR2 is YSYEKL.

This clone showed up just once. The rearrangement uses TRBV18 and TRBJ1-2; 7 bases are shared with TRBD1. Trimming cost V 3 bases and J 8 bases; bases outside gene matches: 6. Germline V gives CDR1 KGHSH, CDR2 LQKENI. This CDR3 has 13 residues. The CDR3 sequence: CASSPRQGEGYTF. CDR3 sequence (DNA): TGTGCCAGCTCACCCCGACAGGGCGAAGGCTACACCTTC.

J is TRBJ2-7 and V is TRBV15, with D maybe TRBD1 (6 bases). The CDR3 loop spans 13 amino acids. CDR1 is LNHNV, CDR2 YYDKDF, per germline (reference sequence). V shed 0 bases and J shed 9 bases, with 12 bases lying between them. The CDR3 reads CATSRDPGEGQYF. The CDR3 nucleotides are TGTGCCACCAGCAGAGATCCAGGGGAAGGGCAGTACTTC. Complete variable domain (other parts from reference TRBV15 and TRBJ2-7): DAMVIQNPRYQVTQFGKPVTLSCSQTLNHNVMYWYQQKSSQAPKLLFHYYDKDFNNEADTPDNFQSRRPNTSFCFLDIRSPGLGDTAMYLCATSRDPGEGQYFGPGTRLTVT.

The CDR3 reads CALGGSYNEQFF. CDR3 nucleotides: TGTGCCCTCGGCGGCTCCTACAATGAGCAGTTCTTC. The chain employs TRBV25-1 and TRBJ2-1; D unclear. Trimming removed 11 bases at V and 0 bases at J, with 8 bases between. Germline CDR1 is MGHDK and CDR2 is SYGVNS. The CDR3 is made up of 12 amino acids.

The chain combines TRBV30 with TRBJ2-1, with a weak D call TRBD2 (6 bases). V lost 5 bases, J lost 10 bases, and 15 bases lay in between. Germline V gives CDR1 GTSNPN, CDR2 SVGIG (reference sequence). CDR3 length: 12 amino acids. CDR3: CAWAVGGYEQFF. CDR3 bases: TGTGCCTGGGCTGTGGGAGGCTACGAGCAGTTCTTC.

V gene TRBV19 combines with J gene TRBJ2-1; 8 bases match TRBD2. The CDR3 has 16 amino acids. Germline CDR1 and CDR2: LNHDA and SQIVND (reference sequence). V lost 1 base and J lost 2; bases outside the gene matches: 4. The DNA for the CDR3 is TGTGCCAGTAGTATAGGGTTAGCGGGAACCTACAATGAGCAGTTCTTC. It translates to CASSIGLAGTYNEQFF.

The V gene is TRBV7-9, the J gene TRBJ1-2; TRBD1 matches 9 bases. Germline lookup yields CDR1 SEHNR and CDR2 FQNEAQ (reference sequence). The CDR3 consists of 14 residues. V lost 4 bases to trimming and J lost 7 bases; unmatched junction nucleotides: 7. The CDR3 DNA reads TGTGCCAGCAGCTCTTTTAACAGGGGGCGTGGCTACACCTTC. This gives the protein CASSSFNRGRGYTF.

The chain uses TRBV4-3 and TRBJ2-3; 10 bases are shared with TRBD2. The CDR3 length is 19 residues. V lost 2 bases, J lost 0 bases, and 11 bases stayed unmatched. Germline CDR1 and CDR2: LGHNA and YSLEER. The chain's CDR3 is CASSQNPRTSGTSTDTQYF. As DNA, the CDR3 is TGCGCCAGCAGCCAAAACCCCAGGACTAGCGGTACTAGCACAGATACGCAGTATTTT.

V is TRBV10-3 and J is TRBJ2-2; D unresolved. The CDR3 is 15 amino acids. Looked up from germline, CDR1 is ENHRY and CDR2 is SYGVKD. Trimming removed 3 bases from V and 0 bases from J, with 8 bases in between. The CDR3 reads CAISESKPNTGELFF. DNA of the CDR3: TGTGCCATCAGTGAATCTAAGCCGAACACCGGGGAGCTGTTTTTT.

The chain employs TRBV2 and TRBJ2-7, with D possibly being TRBD2 (6 bases). The CDR3 has 14 amino acids. Germline V gene sequence: CDR1 SNHLY, CDR2 FYNNEI. V lost 6 bases and J 3 bases, leaving 15 bases between the germline ends. The CDR3 bases are TGTGCCAGCAGCCCGATAGGGGACTTCTACGAGCAGTACTTC. Protein sequence: CASSPIGDFYEQYF.

V gene TRBV10-3 combines with J gene TRBJ2-2; D may be TRBD1 (5 bases). V was cut by 0 bases and J by 7 bases, with 12 bases left in between. Germline CDR1 reads ENHRY; CDR2 reads SYGVKD. The CDR3 consists of 15 residues. In DNA, the CDR3 is TGTGCCATCAGTGAGTCCGGTCAGGGCAGCGGGGAGCTGTTTTTT. Its protein product is CAISESGQGSGELFF.

CDR3 sequence reads: CASSFMIGTGSYEQYF. The CDR3 nucleotides are TGTGCCAGCAGCTTCATGATCGGGACAGGGTCATACGAGCAGTACTTC. J is TRBJ2-7 and V is TRBV13; 9 bases map to TRBD1. V dropped 3 bases and J dropped 4; count of bases not matched to a gene: 10. In germline, CDR1 is PRHDT, CDR2 FYEKMQ (reference sequence). The CDR3 contains 16 residues.

The rearrangement uses TRBV19 and TRBJ2-1, with a possible D match to TRBD2 (6 bases). The CDR3 runs 13 residues. With 6 bases removed from V and 10 bases from J, the gap between germline ends came to 16 bases. In germline, CDR1 is LNHDA, CDR2 SQIVND (reference sequence). The CDR3 loop reads CASSRVRGTEQFF. The CDR3 region has the DNA TGTGCCAGTAGCCGCGTTCGCGGGACCGAGCAGTTCTTC.

This clone was detected a few times. The chain carries TRBV30 and TRBJ1-4, with 8 positions matching TRBD1. The germline CDR1 and CDR2 sequences are GTSNPN and SVGIG (reference sequence). The J segment lost 6 bases and the V segment lost 0 bases, leaving 6 bases of the junction unmatched. CDR3 length: 15 residues. This chain's CDR3 is CAWSVSAGGHEKLFF. As DNA, the CDR3 is TGTGCCTGGAGTGTCTCCGCAGGGGGCCATGAAAAACTGTTTTTT.

This clone was detected a few times. The CDR3 bases are TGTGCCAGTAGTATAGATCGCGGGACCCAGTACTTC. Its translation: CASSIDRGTQYF. The chain joins TRBV19 to TRBJ2-5; D is undetermined. Deletions cut 0 bases from V and 7 bases from J, with 6 bases between. Germline lookup yields CDR1 LNHDA and CDR2 SQIVND (reference sequence). This CDR3 spans 12 amino acids.

The V call is TRBV19, the J call TRBJ1-2, with unresolved D. Trimming shortened V by 1 base and J by 8 bases, and 11 bases separated the two germline ends. From germline, CDR1 is LNHDA and CDR2 SQIVND (reference sequence). There are 13 residues in the CDR3. Here the CDR3 reads CASSIGDRWGYTF. As DNA, the CDR3 is TGTGCCAGTAGTATAGGAGATCGATGGGGCTACACCTTC.